The 28 T cell receptor beta chains below were found in one sample sequenced in a study of blood T cells in healthy people across ages. Using a J-beta primer mix together with a sample-barcoded 5' primer, a second PCR was run for about 6 to 12 cycles. Each CDR3 protein gets one entry after TCRdb re-called the 5' RACE reads with MiXCR. The sample has about 800,000 distinct CDR3 sequences, around 50% seen once. The sequenced material came from blood. The receptors here all came from a man older than 75 in good health.

This clonotype was counted a single time. This chain links TRBV18 with TRBJ2-5; D is perhaps TRBD2 (5 bases). The ends were cut back, 3 bases at V and 1 base at J, with 12 bases in the middle. The CDR3 is 15 residues long. Germline CDR1 and CDR2: KGHSH and LQKENI. The CDR3 DNA is TGTGCCAGCTCACCCGTAGCGTCAGCCCAAGAGACCCAGTACTTC. It encodes CASSPVASAQETQYF.

In its sample, this clonotype was seen once. The chain carries TRBV29-1 and TRBJ2-5; a possible D gene is TRBD2 (6 bases). The closer fit of TRBJ2-1 to the DNA end suggests the J call may be wrong. The CDR3 loop spans 14 amino acids. The germline V gene encodes CDR1 SQVTM and CDR2 ANQGSEA. The CDR3 nucleotides read TGCAGCGTTAGTTCTAGCGCGAGCAGGGAGACCCAGTTCTTC. Translating it yields CSVSSSASRETQFF.

V and J are TRBV29-1 and TRBJ2-1, with TRBD1 as a possible D gene (6 bases). CDR1 SQVTM and CDR2 ANQGSEA come from the germline V gene. Between the trimmed V and J ends, which lost 5 bases and 5 bases, there was a span of 13 bases. The length of the CDR3 is 13 residues. The DNA for the CDR3 is TGCAGCGTTACCACAGGGTCCGACAATGAGCAGTTCTTC. This sequence encodes CSVTTGSDNEQFF.

V and J are TRBV20-1 and TRBJ2-7, with TRBD2 as a possible D gene (6 bases). Between the trimmed V and J ends, which lost 5 bases and 0 bases, there was a span of 11 bases. Germline V gene data show CDR1 as DFQATT and CDR2 as SNEGSKA (reference sequence). The CDR3 runs to 13 residues. The CDR3 DNA is TGCAGTGCTGGGACTGCATCCTCCTACGAGCAGTACTTC. This sequence encodes CSAGTASSYEQYF.

The chain couples TRBV3-1 to TRBJ2-3; D is ambiguous. Trimming took off 3 bases at V and 6 bases at J, with 10 bases between the two ends. The CDR3 runs to 13 residues. The germline gives CDR1 LGHDT, CDR2 YNNKEL (reference sequence). This chain's CDR3 is CASSHGVVDTQYF. DNA for the CDR3: TGTGCCAGCAGCCATGGGGTGGTGGATACGCAGTATTTT.

This clonotype turned up a few times. The rearrangement links TRBV7-2 to TRBJ2-1, with D possibly matching TRBD2 (6 bases). Trimming stripped 6 bases from V and 10 bases from J, with 19 bases between. This CDR3 contains 14 residues. Germline V gene data show CDR1 as SGHTA and CDR2 as FQGNSA. CDR3 bases: TGTGCCAGCAGACCCAACGGGAGCCCCGACGAGCAGTTCTTC. It translates to CASRPNGSPDEQFF.

This clonotype has a single count. The CDR3 bases are TGTGCCATCAGTGAGGCAGGGATTGGCTACGAGCAGTACTTC. This translates into CAISEAGIGYEQYF. The V gene is TRBV10-3, the J gene TRBJ2-7, with a possible D match to TRBD1 (5 bases). Germline assignment: CDR1 ENHRY and CDR2 SYGVKD. CDR3 length: 14 amino acids. Between the trimmed V and J ends, which lost 2 bases and 3 bases, there was a span of 11 bases.

This clonotype was seen only a few times. The rearrangement uses TRBV10-1 and TRBJ2-3; D not resolved. V lost 0 bases and J lost 2, with 9 bases in between. The CDR3 is made up of 15 amino acids. Per germline, CDR1 WNHNN and CDR2 SYGVQD (reference sequence). For the CDR3, the DNA is TGCGCCAGCAGTGAGTCTCCGGCCCACACAGATACGCAGTATTTT. Protein sequence: CASSESPAHTDTQYF.

The genes are TRBV6-2 or TRBV6-3 and TRBJ1-5; 9 bases are shared with TRBD1. The ends lost 7 bases at V and 7 bases at J; junction bases unmatched: 8. CDR1 MNHEY and CDR2 SVGEGT come from the germline V gene. The CDR3 length is 14 residues. The CDR3, as DNA: TGTGCCAGCACCGGACAGGGGTCGAGACAGCCCCAGCATTTT. This encodes CASTGQGSRQPQHF.

V usage is TRBV7-2 and J usage is TRBJ2-5; D is perhaps TRBD1 or TRBD2 (5 bases each). CDR3 length: 15 residues. CDR1 is SGHTA, CDR2 FQGNSA, per germline. Trimming removed 5 bases from V and 1 base from J, with 14 bases in between. The CDR3, as DNA: TGTGCCAGCAGCCCCCGGGACCCCGGCCAAGAGACCCAGTACTTC. Amino acids: CASSPRDPGQETQYF.

This clonotype turned up a few times. J is TRBJ2-3 and V is TRBV20-1; TRBD2 agrees at 16 bases. Germline lookup yields CDR1 DFQATT and CDR2 SNEGSKA (reference sequence). Trimming took 5 bases from V and 5 from J; bases not matched to a gene: 4. The CDR3 has 15 amino acids. The CDR3 coding sequence is TGCAGTGCTGACGGGACTAGCGGGAGGGAAGATACGCAGTATTTT. The encoded protein is CSADGTSGREDTQYF.

The chain couples TRBV7-9 to TRBJ1-4; unclear D gene. Trimming removed 5 bases from V and 5 bases from J, with 9 bases in between. The germline V gene has CDR1 SEHNR and CDR2 FQNEAQ (reference sequence). The CDR3 contains 13 residues. DNA of the CDR3: TGTGCCAGCAGCGGCGGGGTGAATGAAAAACTGTTTTTT. It translates to CASSGGVNEKLFF.

Many counts were recorded for this clonotype. The rearrangement joins TRBV20-1 to TRBJ2-5; TRBD1 might be the D (5 bases). Per germline, CDR1 DFQATT and CDR2 SNEGSKA (reference sequence). CDR3 length: 14 residues. V dropped 1 base and J dropped 4 bases, with 13 bases sitting between them. In nucleotides, the CDR3 is TGCAGTGCTAGAGGACAGACGGGCGGAGAGACCCAGTACTTC. Amino acids: CSARGQTGGETQYF.

At least ten counts were recorded for this clonotype. V is TRBV20-1 and J is TRBJ2-3, with 8 bases matching TRBD1. This CDR3 comprises 16 residues. With 6 bases clipped from V and 0 bases from J, the junction kept 11 bases outside the gene matches. The germline V gene encodes CDR1 DFQATT and CDR2 SNEGSKA (reference sequence). The CDR3 coding sequence is TGCAGTGCCCCACCCCGCGGACAGGGAAGCACAGATACGCAGTATTTT. Protein product: CSAPPRGQGSTDTQYF.

This clonotype was detected a few times. The V gene is TRBV12-3 or TRBV12-4, the J gene TRBJ1-2; the D is unclear. V was shortened by 8 bases and J by 12 bases, with 16 bases between the two germline ends. There are 11 residues in the CDR3. The chain's CDR3 is CASGRAAGNTF. CDR3 sequence (DNA): TGTGCCAGCGGTAGGGCGGCAGGCAACACCTTC.

About this clonotype: This may be a read error, as it is one base from a much larger clone. The V call is TRBV20-1, the J call TRBJ2-5; D remains ambiguous. The CDR3 has 15 residues. The germline gives CDR1 DFQATT, CDR2 SNEGSKA (reference sequence). Trimming removed 0 bases at V and 9 bases at J, with 20 bases between. CDR3 residues: CSARDRSEVIEAQYF. The DNA for the CDR3 is TGCAGTGCTAGAGATAGGTCAGAAGTGATCGAGGCCCAGTACTTC.

The genes are TRBV6-6 and TRBJ1-6; tentative D call: TRBD1 (5 bases). The CDR3 contains 11 residues. CDR1 is MNHNY and CDR2 is SVGAGI in the germline V gene (reference sequence). V lost 2 bases and J 17 bases, leaving 10 bases between the germline ends. The CDR3 DNA follows: TGTGCCAGCAGTTACGAAGGGGCGTTCCACTTT. Protein sequence: CASSYEGAFHF.

This chain uses TRBV7-2 with TRBJ2-3, with 10 bases fitting TRBD2. The CDR3 contains 17 residues. With 2 bases clipped from V and 2 bases from J, the junction kept 7 bases outside the gene matches. CDR1 is SGHTA, CDR2 FQGNSA, per germline. CDR3 loop: CASSLTAAGGPTDTQYF. The CDR3 DNA sequence: TGTGCCAGCAGCTTAACGGCAGCGGGAGGGCCCACAGATACGCAGTATTTT.

This clonotype was observed a few times. The chain couples TRBV10-3 to TRBJ1-2; D is unresolved. This CDR3 is 11 amino acids long. With 3 bases removed from V and 4 bases from J, the gap between germline ends came to 3 bases. Germline loops: CDR1 ENHRY, CDR2 SYGVKD. The CDR3 nucleotides are TGTGCCATCAGTGACGGCTATGGCTACACCTTC. It is translated as CAISDGYGYTF.

This chain links TRBV27 with TRBJ1-1, with 9 bases fitting TRBD1. Germline CDR1 MNHEY, CDR2 SMNVEV (reference sequence). V shed 4 bases, J shed 5 bases, and the junction held 8 bases outside the gene matches. The CDR3 runs 15 residues. CDR3 sequence (DNA): TGTGCCAGCAGTTCCTACAGGGGGCCGGGAACTGAAGCTTTCTTT. Its translation is CASSSYRGPGTEAFF.

V usage is TRBV4-3 and J usage is TRBJ1-2; 7 bases map to TRBD1. CDR3 length equals 14 residues. Germline V CDR1 and CDR2: LGHNA, YSLEER. V shed 3 bases, J shed 0 bases, and the junction held 1 base outside the gene matches. CDR3 residues: CASSHGQANYGYTF. The CDR3 DNA reads as TGCGCCAGCAGCCACGGACAGGCTAACTATGGCTACACCTTC.

The rearrangement links TRBV3-1 to TRBJ2-2, with 8 nucleotides matching TRBD2. The CDR3 spans 13 residues. CDR1 LGHDT and CDR2 YNNKEL come from the germline V gene (reference sequence). V trimming: 3 bases; J trimming: 6 bases; junction bases outside the gene matches: 0. The CDR3 sequence is CASSQGLAGELFF. The CDR3 region has the DNA TGTGCCAGCAGCCAGGGACTAGCCGGGGAGCTGTTTTTT.

The chain couples TRBV20-1 to TRBJ1-6; TRBD1 aligns across 10 bases. V lost 6 bases and J lost 1; bases outside the gene matches: 6. The length of the CDR3 is 16 residues. Per germline, CDR1 DFQATT and CDR2 SNEGSKA (reference sequence). The CDR3 sequence is CSASRDRGSYNSPLHF. In DNA, the CDR3 is TGCAGTGCCAGCCGGGACAGGGGATCCTATAATTCACCCCTCCACTTT.

The chain employs TRBV28 and TRBJ2-7, with TRBD1 identical over 7 bases. The CDR3 covers 11 residues. The germline V gene encodes CDR1 MDHEN and CDR2 SYDVKM. The J segment lost 8 bases and the V segment lost 7 bases, leaving 5 bases of the junction unmatched. CDR3 sequence (DNA): TGTGCCAGCATCACGACAGGGAAGCAGTACTTC. Translating it yields CASITTGKQYF.

This chain joins TRBV7-3 and TRBJ2-6; 13 bases fit TRBD2. The germline V gene has CDR1 SGHTA and CDR2 FQGTGA. Trimming cost V 1 base and J 3 bases; bases outside gene matches: 12. The CDR3 totals 21 residues. The CDR3: CASSLSPTGLAGDGGANVLTF. In nucleotides, the CDR3 is TGTGCCAGCAGCTTAAGCCCCACAGGACTAGCGGGAGACGGTGGGGCCAACGTCCTGACTTTC.

The chain employs TRBV20-1 and TRBJ1-1; D unresolved. This CDR3 is built from 14 residues. The germline V gene has CDR1 DFQATT and CDR2 SNEGSKA (reference sequence). Deletions cut 5 bases from V and 0 bases from J, with 13 bases between. The CDR3 DNA follows: TGCAGTGCTCGTCCGGACGGAGTGAACACTGAAGCTTTCTTT. It yields the protein CSARPDGVNTEAFF.

The rearrangement uses TRBV29-1 and TRBJ2-3; the match to TRBD2 covers 10 bases. CDR3 length: 13 residues. Germline V gene sequence: CDR1 SQVTM, CDR2 ANQGSEA. V was pared by 4 bases and J by 5 bases, with 3 bases of the junction left unmatched. CDR3 residues: CSVGKREGDTQYF. The CDR3 DNA is TGCAGCGTTGGGAAGCGGGAGGGAGATACGCAGTATTTT.

This clonotype was seen only a few times. V and J are TRBV29-1 and TRBJ2-1, with TRBD2 matching 8 bases. The CDR3 loop spans 16 amino acids. Germline CDR1 is SQVTM and CDR2 is ANQGSEA. Germline trimming cut 6 bases from V and 1 base from J; bases unmatched to any gene: 11. This CDR3 is CSVPETVAGSYNEQFF. Written as DNA, the CDR3 is TGCAGCGTCCCCGAGACGGTAGCGGGATCCTACAATGAGCAGTTCTTC.